This entry features one T cell receptor beta chain sequence. A clone one base away is much larger, so this may be a read error. A modified ARM-PCR protocol with three rounds of nested PCR amplified TCRbeta. TCRdb called the multiplex PCR reads again in MiXCR, with one record for every CDR3 protein. The sample includes roughly 43,000 distinct CDR3 sequences, 60% of them seen just once. This entry is derived from a study of tumor and adjacent non-tumor tissue in lung cancer. This sample's RNA came from whole unsorted tissue. This non-tumor lung sample came from over 3 cm beyond the tumor edge. Newly diagnosed lung cancer patients had thoracic surgery in China, August–late 2014, without prior chemotherapy. The CDR3 length is 16 residues. Germline CDR1 reads SEHNR; CDR2 reads FQNEAQ (reference sequence).

The chain recombines TRBV7-9 with TRBJ2-7, with D perhaps matching TRBD2 (6 bases). Sequenced material: distant non-tumor lung tissue. This clonotype was sampled from a man aged 50-59 years with non-small cell lung cancer. The CDR3 reads CPSSPRLDRAPYEQYF. As DNA, the CDR3 is TGTCCCAGCAGCCCCCGACTAGACAGAGCCCCCTACGAGCAGTACTTC. Using reference TRBV7-9 and TRBJ2-7 for the parts outside the CDR3, the full variable domain is DTGVSQNPRHKITKRGQNVTFRCDPISEHNRLYWYRQTLGQGPEFLTYFQNEAQLEKSRLLSDRFSAERPKGSFSTLEIQRTEQGDSAMYLCPSSPRLDRAPYEQYFGPGTRLTVT.